These 25 T cell receptor beta chains originate from one sample sequenced in a study of cytomegalovirus exposure and HLA in healthy donors. The PCR had 60 Vbeta and 13 Jbeta primers. The table came from immunoSEQ multiplex PCR; TCRdb's copy has only in-frame clones and leaves some out. The data contain under 150,000 clones, 81% of them singletons. Material: PBMCs. The receptors derive from a woman between 25 and 40 years old in good health and CMV-seronegative.

The V call is TRBV2, the J call TRBJ2-2; D possibly corresponds to TRBD2 (5 bases). Trimming took 3 bases from V and 7 from J, leaving 9 bases between them. The CDR3 is made up of 13 amino acids. Germline V gene sequence: CDR1 SNHLY, CDR2 FYNNEI. CDR3 bases: TGTGCCAGCAGTGACCAACTAGACGGGGAGCTGTTTTTT. Amino acids: CASSDQLDGELFF.

This chain links TRBV7-9 with TRBJ2-4, with 7 bases fitting TRBD2. V dropped 7 bases and J dropped 0; count of bases not matched to a gene: 12. The CDR3 sequence is 17 residues long. Germline V CDR1 and CDR2: SEHNR, FQNEAQ (reference sequence). Here the CDR3 reads CASTTFSAGLAKNIQYF. CDR3 nucleotides: TGTGCCAGCACCACCTTCTCAGCGGGGTTAGCCAAAAACATTCAGTACTTC.

The chain uses TRBV27 and TRBJ2-3; 9 bases align to TRBD1. Germline trimming cut 6 bases from V and 4 bases from J; bases unmatched to any gene: 8. Germline CDR1 is MNHEY and CDR2 is SMNVEV (reference sequence). This CDR3 comprises 15 residues. CDR3 in amino acids: CASSRLGQGSDTQYF. In DNA, the CDR3 is TGTGCCAGCAGCCGTTTAGGACAGGGGTCAGATACGCAGTATTTT.

The rearrangement joins TRBV9 to TRBJ1-2, with D possibly matching TRBD1 (6 bases). This CDR3 region has 13 residues. The germline CDR1 and CDR2 sequences are SGDLS and YYNGEE. The V end was cut by 2 bases, the J end by 4 bases, with 9 bases between. CDR3: CASSVGHLYGYTF. In nucleotides, the CDR3 is TGTGCCAGCAGCGTGGGACACCTCTATGGCTACACCTTC.

This chain joins TRBV9 and TRBJ2-3; tentatively, D is TRBD1 (6 bases). The CDR3 is 14 amino acids. CDR1 is SGDLS and CDR2 is YYNGEE in the germline V gene. Trimming shortened V by 0 bases and J by 4 bases, and 9 bases separated the two germline ends. CDR3 protein: CASSVGRGADTQYF. The CDR3 DNA is TGTGCCAGCAGCGTAGGCAGGGGAGCAGATACGCAGTATTTT.

This clone turned up a few times. The rearrangement links TRBV6-5 to TRBJ1-2; 7 nucleotides align to TRBD1. The J segment lost 0 bases and the V segment lost 2 bases, leaving 3 bases of the junction unmatched. The CDR3 runs to 15 residues. Looked up from germline, CDR1 is MNHEY and CDR2 is SVGAGI. This CDR3 reads CASSYAGGSNYGYTF. The CDR3 bases are TGTGCCAGCAGTTACGCAGGGGGTTCTAACTATGGCTACACCTTC.

The sample holds one count of this clone. Other DNA sequences of this sample code for an identical CDR3. The V call is TRBV4-1, the J call TRBJ2-7; weak D call: TRBD2 (6 bases). In germline, CDR1 is MGHRA, CDR2 YSYEKL. Deletions cut 0 bases from V and 0 bases from J, with 12 bases between. The CDR3 spans 16 residues. This chain's CDR3 is CASSQDGIADSYEQYF. The CDR3 DNA sequence: TGCGCCAGCAGCCAAGACGGCATAGCGGACTCCTACGAGCAGTACTTC.

The chain links TRBV19 to TRBJ2-7; TRBD1 matches 7 bases. Per the germline V gene, CDR1 is LNHDA and CDR2 is SQIVND (reference sequence). V was pared by 5 bases and J by 4 bases, with 2 bases of the junction left unmatched. This CDR3 comprises 12 residues. CDR3 sequence reads: CASSGQEYEQYF. CDR3 bases: TGTGCCAGTAGTGGACAGGAATACGAGCAGTACTTC.

This clone has a single count. The chain recombines TRBV9 with TRBJ1-1; the match to TRBD1 covers 9 bases. V was clipped by 3 bases and J by 10 bases; unmatched bases: 4. The CDR3 has 12 amino acids. Germline assignment: CDR1 SGDLS and CDR2 YYNGEE. This chain's CDR3 is CASSGGDRAAFF. CDR3 nucleotides: TGTGCCAGCAGCGGCGGGGACAGGGCAGCTTTCTTT. Full variable domain (remainder filled in from reference TRBV9 and TRBJ1-1): DSGVTQTPKHLITATGQRVTLRCSPRSGDLSVYWYQQSLDQGLQFLIQYYNGEERAKGNILERFSAQQFPDLHSELNLSSLELGDSALYFCASSGGDRAAFFGQGTRLTVV.

The J gene is TRBJ2-7, the V gene TRBV6-1; TRBD2 matches at 7 bases. With V trimmed by 10 bases and J by 4 bases, 4 bases remained unmatched. This CDR3 has 11 amino acids. CDR1 is MNHNS and CDR2 is SASEGT in the germline V gene. The CDR3 here is CATGGVYEQYF. CDR3 nucleotides: TGTGCCACGGGAGGCGTTTACGAGCAGTACTTC.

This chain joins TRBV28 and TRBJ1-5; TRBD1 aligns across 10 bases. V dropped 6 bases and J dropped 4; count of bases not matched to a gene: 6. CDR3 length: 15 residues. CDR1 and CDR2 (germline): MDHEN, SYDVKM. As DNA, the CDR3 is TGTGCCAGCAGCTATCCGGGACAGGGGAATCAGCCCCAGCATTTT. Protein sequence: CASSYPGQGNQPQHF.

This clone was seen more than once but under ten times. The V gene is TRBV7-9, the J gene TRBJ1-1; possibly TRBD1 for D (5 bases). The CDR3 is 15 amino acids. Looked up from germline, CDR1 is SEHNR and CDR2 is FQNEAQ (reference sequence). The V end was cut by 5 bases, the J end by 1 base, with 14 bases between. DNA of the CDR3: TGTGCCAGCAGCACGGAGGGGATGAGGAACACTGAAGCTTTCTTT. Translated: CASSTEGMRNTEAFF.

This chain connects TRBV7-6 to TRBJ2-5; 16 bases map to TRBD2. The CDR3 runs 18 residues. From germline, CDR1 is SGHVS and CDR2 FNYEAQ. Germline trimming cut 2 bases from V and 5 bases from J; bases unmatched to any gene: 8. CDR3 protein: CASSLRGTSGRAGETQYF. In nucleotides, the CDR3 is TGTGCCAGCAGCTTACGTGGGACTAGCGGGAGGGCCGGGGAGACCCAGTACTTC.

The rearrangement uses TRBV5-1 and TRBJ2-1; 11 bases match TRBD2. Germline V gene data show CDR1 as SGHRS and CDR2 as YFSETQ. Trimming removed 7 bases from V and 7 bases from J; junction bases left unmatched: 13. There are 16 residues in the CDR3. The CDR3 sequence: CASRNLAGGPGNEQFF. CDR3 sequence (DNA): TGCGCCAGCCGAAATTTAGCGGGAGGGCCGGGGAATGAGCAGTTCTTC. The full variable domain, with the rest looked up from reference TRBV5-1 and TRBJ2-1, is KAGVTQTPRYLIKTRGQQVTLSCSPISGHRSVSWYQQTPGQGLQFLFEYFSETQRNKGNFPGRFSGRQFSNSRSEMNVSTLELGDSALYLCASRNLAGGPGNEQFFGPGTRLTVL.

The chain employs TRBV30 and TRBJ1-6, with TRBD1 matching over 9 bases. This CDR3 has 17 residues. V was pared by 3 bases and J by 4 bases, with 10 bases of the junction left unmatched. Germline loops: CDR1 GTSNPN, CDR2 SVGIG (reference sequence). The CDR3 DNA is TGTGCCTGGAGGGGAAAACAGGGGGCGGATTATAATTCACCCCTCCACTTT. Protein: CAWRGKQGADYNSPLHF.

The chain links TRBV15 to TRBJ2-1; 9 bases line up with TRBD2. CDR1 LNHNV and CDR2 YYDKDF come from the germline V gene (reference sequence). The CDR3 extends over 17 amino acids. V was pared by 0 bases and J by 7 bases, with 10 bases of the junction left unmatched. CDR3 nucleotides: TGTGCCACCAGCAGAGATGGGGCGGGAGGGAGCAGTAATGAGCAGTTCTTC. It codes for CATSRDGAGGSSNEQFF.

The chain recombines TRBV10-3 with TRBJ2-7, with 9 bases lining up with TRBD2. Looked up from germline, CDR1 is ENHRY and CDR2 is SYGVKD. V lost 5 bases, J lost 7 bases, and 6 bases stayed unmatched. The CDR3 sequence is 13 residues long. The CDR3: CAISLAGAVEQYF. CDR3 bases: TGTGCCATCAGTTTAGCGGGAGCGGTTGAGCAGTACTTC.

V usage is TRBV19 and J usage is TRBJ1-1, with D possibly TRBD1 on 6 matching bases. Per the germline V gene, CDR1 is LNHDA and CDR2 is SQIVND (reference sequence). Trimming left V 7 bases short and J 4 bases short, with 10 bases between. The CDR3 loop spans 12 amino acids. CDR3 coding DNA: TGTGCCAGTAAGTTAGGGGGCACTGAAGCTTTCTTT. This gives the protein CASKLGGTEAFF.

The chain has TRBV5-6 and TRBJ2-7; the match to TRBD2 covers 11 bases. The CDR3 covers 15 residues. Per the germline V gene, CDR1 is SGHDT and CDR2 is YYEEEE. Germline trimming cut 4 bases from V and 0 bases from J; bases unmatched to any gene: 3. The CDR3 coding sequence is TGTGCCAGCAGCCGGACTAGCGGGCTCTCCTACGAGCAGTACTTC. Protein product: CASSRTSGLSYEQYF.

This chain links TRBV6-5 with TRBJ2-2; 7 bases are shared with TRBD2. This CDR3 is 13 amino acids long. The germline V gene encodes CDR1 MNHEY and CDR2 SVGAGI. Trimming at V came to 4 bases and at J to 5 bases, leaving 1 base not matched to a gene. The chain's CDR3 is CASSSLATGELFF. The CDR3 nucleotides read TGTGCCAGCAGTTCACTAGCGACCGGGGAGCTGTTTTTT.

J is TRBJ2-5 and V is TRBV11-1; a possible D gene is TRBD2 (5 bases). Trimming pared 5 bases from V and 1 base from J, leaving 14 bases between. The CDR3 has 15 amino acids. Germline CDR1 is SGHAT and CDR2 is FQDESV (reference sequence). The CDR3 region is CASSPRGRPQETQYF. CDR3 DNA sequence: TGTGCCAGCAGCCCCCGAGGGCGGCCCCAAGAGACCCAGTACTTC.

The chain is built from TRBV4-3 and TRBJ2-1; D is perhaps TRBD2 (5 bases). This CDR3 is built from 17 residues. Looked up from germline, CDR1 is LGHNA and CDR2 is YSLEER. The germline V and J ends were trimmed by 1 base and 3 bases, with 16 bases remaining between them. CDR3 in amino acids: CASSQGAGGGGYNEQFF. The CDR3 DNA is TGCGCCAGCAGCCAAGGTGCAGGTGGCGGAGGCTACAATGAGCAGTTCTTC.

The chain recombines TRBV18 with TRBJ1-1; 8 bases match TRBD1. CDR3 length: 16 amino acids. V was clipped by 2 bases and J by 4 bases; unmatched bases: 9. In germline, CDR1 is KGHSH, CDR2 LQKENI. CDR3 protein: CASSPTPWTGFTEAFF. For the CDR3, the DNA is TGTGCCAGCTCACCAACCCCCTGGACAGGGTTCACTGAAGCTTTCTTT.

The chain joins TRBV18 to TRBJ2-5; maybe TRBD2 (5 bases). Germline CDR1 reads KGHSH; CDR2 reads LQKENI. The CDR3 extends over 12 amino acids. V lost 8 bases and J 2 bases, leaving 9 bases between the germline ends. The CDR3 sequence is CASRGLQETQYF. Here the CDR3 DNA reads TGTGCCAGCCGAGGGCTTCAAGAGACCCAGTACTTC.

This chain links TRBV19 with TRBJ2-4; no clear D gene. From germline, CDR1 is LNHDA and CDR2 SQIVND (reference sequence). CDR3 length equals 16 residues. Trimming took 5 bases from V and 0 from J, leaving 14 bases between them. In DNA, the CDR3 is TGTGCCAGTAGTCCGCTCGGTGGGCTAGCCAAAAACATTCAGTACTTC. Protein product: CASSPLGGLAKNIQYF.